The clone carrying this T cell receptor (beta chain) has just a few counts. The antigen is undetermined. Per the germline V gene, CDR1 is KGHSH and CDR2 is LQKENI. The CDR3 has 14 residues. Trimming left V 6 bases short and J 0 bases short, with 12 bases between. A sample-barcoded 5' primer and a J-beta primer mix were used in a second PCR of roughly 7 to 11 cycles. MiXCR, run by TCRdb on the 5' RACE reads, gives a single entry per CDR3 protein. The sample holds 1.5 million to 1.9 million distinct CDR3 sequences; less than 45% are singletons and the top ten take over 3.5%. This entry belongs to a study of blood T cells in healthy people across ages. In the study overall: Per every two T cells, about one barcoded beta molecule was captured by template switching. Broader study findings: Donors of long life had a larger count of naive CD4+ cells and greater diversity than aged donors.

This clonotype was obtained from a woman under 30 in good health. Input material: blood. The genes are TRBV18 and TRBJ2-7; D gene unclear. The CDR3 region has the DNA TGTGCCAGCTCTCATCAGGATTCCTCCTACGAGCAGTACTTC. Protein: CASSHQDSSYEQYF.